What follows is one TCR beta chain and its context. Trimming removed 1 base at V and 6 bases at J, with 14 bases between. The CDR3 sequence is 15 residues long. The source of the sample is a study of cytomegalovirus exposure and HLA in healthy donors. The study ran its PCR with 60 Vbeta and 13 Jbeta primers. Measured with immunoSEQ multiplex PCR; TCRdb has only the in-frame clones, and not every one. The repertoire holds approximately 190,000 clones, with more than 9.5% as singletons. This sequence originates from a man in his forties or fifties in good health and CMV-seropositive. V usage is TRBV23-1 and J usage is TRBJ2-3, with D unclear. TRBV23-1 is known as an ORF, though its function is uncertain. Sequences were obtained from PBMCs. The CDR3 region has the DNA TGCGCCAGCAGTCAATTGTCCCTTCCCCCCGATACGCAGTATTTT. The encoded protein is CASSQLSLPPDTQYF.